Shown below are 13 T cell receptor beta chains from a single sample sequenced in a study of blood T cell repertoires in COVID-19. Profiling relied on immunoSEQ multiplex PCR, and the TCRdb table lists in-frame clones only, not all of them. The table lists fewer than 400,000 clones, 80% to 90% of them singletons, with 2.5% to 3% in the top ten. The sample consisted of peripheral blood. Receptors originate from a man aged 30 to 39 with active or convalescent COVID-19.

In the case of this clone: This specimen includes other DNA sequences encoding the same CDR3. The chain recombines TRBV7-2 with TRBJ2-5; 7 bases line up with TRBD1. The CDR3 length is 15 residues. Germline-derived CDR1 and CDR2 are SGHTA and FQGNSA. V lost 1 base to trimming and J lost 1 base; unmatched junction nucleotides: 3. CDR3 sequence (DNA): TGTGCCAGCAGCTTAGTAGGGGGCTCCCAAGAGACCCAGTACTTC. Protein product: CASSLVGGSQETQYF.

The CDR3 here is CASSTPGGTNYGYTF. In DNA, the CDR3 is TGTGCCAGCAGCACCCCGGGGGGGACGAACTATGGCTACACCTTC. This chain connects TRBV9 to TRBJ1-2; the D gene is possibly TRBD1 (5 bases). Germline CDR1 is SGDLS and CDR2 is YYNGEE. The CDR3 is 15 amino acids. V gave up 4 bases and J gave up 2 bases, with 15 bases separating them. The variable domain in full, with the rest retrieved from reference TRBV9 and TRBJ1-2, is DSGVTQTPKHLITATGQRVTLRCSPRSGDLSVYWYQQSLDQGLQFLIQYYNGEERAKGNILERFSAQQFPDLHSELNLSSLELGDSALYFCASSTPGGTNYGYTFGSGTRLTVV.

The chain employs TRBV27 and TRBJ1-5, with D perhaps TRBD1 (5 bases). Germline CDR1 is MNHEY and CDR2 is SMNVEV (reference sequence). CDR3 length: 12 residues. V was trimmed by 1 base and J by 7 bases, leaving 5 bases between them. The CDR3 DNA follows: TGTGCCAGCAGTTTATGGGGCCAGCCCCAGCATTTT. Translated: CASSLWGQPQHF.

The J gene is TRBJ2-1, the V gene TRBV19; TRBD2 matches 9 bases. CDR1 LNHDA and CDR2 SQIVND come from the germline V gene (reference sequence). With V trimmed by 5 bases and J by 8 bases, 10 bases remained unmatched. The length of the CDR3 is 15 residues. The CDR3 nucleotides read TGTGCCAGTAGTGAAGCGGGAGGAGTACGGGATGAGCAGTTCTTC. It translates to CASSEAGGVRDEQFF. The full variable domain, rest sourced from reference TRBV19 and TRBJ2-1, is DGGITQSPKYLFRKEGQNVTLSCEQNLNHDAMYWYRQDPGQGLRLIYYSQIVNDFQKGDIAEGYSVSREKKESFPLTVTSAQKNPTAFYLCASSEAGGVRDEQFFGPGTRLTVL.

The gene calls are TRBV5-4 and TRBJ2-5; D is perhaps TRBD1 (6 bases). There are 14 residues in the CDR3. V was clipped by 2 bases and J by 3 bases, with 11 bases between them. From germline, CDR1 is SGHNT and CDR2 YYREEE (reference sequence). The CDR3 sequence is CASSFPGGEETQYF. The CDR3 coding sequence is TGTGCCAGCAGCTTCCCTGGGGGCGAAGAGACCCAGTACTTC.

The gene calls are TRBV20-1 and TRBJ1-1; D not certain. Germline V gives CDR1 DFQATT, CDR2 SNEGSKA (reference sequence). The CDR3 runs 11 residues. CDR3 coding DNA: TGCAGGGTCGGGTGGAGCACTGAAGCTTTCTTT. It encodes CRVGWSTEAFF.

This sequence joins TRBV2 and TRBJ1-4; 10 bases align to TRBD1. Trimming removed 6 bases from V and 7 bases from J; junction bases left unmatched: 8. The CDR3 sequence is 15 residues long. The germline V gene encodes CDR1 SNHLY and CDR2 FYNNEI. The CDR3 bases are TGTGCCAGCAGCTACCAGACAGGGGGCCGTGAAAAACTGTTTTTT. Residues: CASSYQTGGREKLFF.

V gene TRBV15 combines with J gene TRBJ1-2; 10 bases map to TRBD1. After removal of 1 base from V and 6 bases from J, the junction contained 11 bases not matched to a gene. The length of the CDR3 is 17 residues. Germline V gene data show CDR1 as LNHNV and CDR2 as YYDKDF (reference sequence). CDR3 sequence: CATSRVPGQGLWDGYTF. In DNA, the CDR3 is TGTGCCACCAGCAGAGTTCCGGGACAGGGGCTCTGGGATGGCTACACCTTC.

This clone was found once. V gene TRBV7-8 combines with J gene TRBJ2-3; 8 nucleotides match TRBD2. V was clipped by 7 bases and J by 5 bases; unmatched bases: 11. This CDR3 comprises 15 residues. Germline V gives CDR1 SGHVS, CDR2 FQNEAQ. The CDR3 protein is CASTLGSGVGDTQYF. The CDR3 bases are TGTGCCAGCACCCTGGGTAGCGGGGTCGGAGATACGCAGTATTTT. The full variable domain, rest sourced from reference TRBV7-8 and TRBJ2-3, is GAGVSQSPRYKVAKRGQDVALRCDPISGHVSLFWYQQALGQGPEFLTYFQNEAQLDKSGLPSDRFFAERPEGSVSTLKIQRTQQEDSAVYLCASTLGSGVGDTQYFGPGTRLTVL.

In this sample, this clone turned up a few times. V gene TRBV7-2 combines with J gene TRBJ1-6, with TRBD1 matching 7 bases. The J segment lost 9 bases and the V segment lost 5 bases, leaving 10 bases of the junction unmatched. The CDR3 is 15 amino acids. CDR1 is SGHTA and CDR2 is FQGNSA in the germline V gene. CDR3 nucleotides: TGTGCCAGCAGCGCCCGACAGGGAATGGGTTCACCCCTCCACTTT. Translating gives CASSARQGMGSPLHF.

J is TRBJ2-7 and V is TRBV19, with 7 bases fitting TRBD1. The germline gives CDR1 LNHDA, CDR2 SQIVND (reference sequence). The CDR3 is 13 amino acids. V lost 5 bases, J lost 3 bases, and 4 bases stayed unmatched. CDR3 coding DNA: TGTGCCAGTAGTTACCGGACAGGCTACGAGCAGTACTTC. This codes for CASSYRTGYEQYF. The whole variable domain, filled in from reference TRBV19 and TRBJ2-7, reads DGGITQSPKYLFRKEGQNVTLSCEQNLNHDAMYWYRQDPGQGLRLIYYSQIVNDFQKGDIAEGYSVSREKKESFPLTVTSAQKNPTAFYLCASSYRTGYEQYFGPGTRLTVT.

This clone was counted ten times or more. This chain links TRBV5-6 with TRBJ2-7; TRBD2 matches at 8 bases. Looked up from germline, CDR1 is SGHDT and CDR2 is YYEEEE. Losses at the gene ends were 4 bases for V and 2 bases for J; bases not matched to a gene: 8. CDR3 size: 15 residues. In nucleotides, the CDR3 is TGTGCCAGCAGCCCGGGGGGGATTTCCACCTACGAGCAGTACTTC. It translates to CASSPGGISTYEQYF.

This chain uses TRBV7-2 with TRBJ1-6, with 8 bases identical to TRBD1. J was trimmed by 7 bases and V by 4 bases; bases with no gene match: 6. In germline, CDR1 is SGHTA, CDR2 FQGNSA. The CDR3 totals 15 residues. The CDR3 DNA is TGTGCCAGCAGCTCAGACAGGGGCCGAAATTCACCCCTCCACTTT. Translation gives CASSSDRGRNSPLHF.